This T cell receptor beta chain emerged from a study of cytomegalovirus exposure and HLA in healthy donors. Across the whole study: Unique TCRs from HLA-typed donors, 70 million to 100 million of them, were held in an early data release.

Sampled while nominally healthy, donors likely had unrecorded immune exposures. This CDR3 spans 15 amino acids. Germline-derived CDR1 and CDR2 are SGDLS and YYNGEE. The ends lost 3 bases at V and 0 bases at J; junction bases unmatched: 3. Both 60 Vbeta primers and 13 Jbeta primers went into the PCR. Method: immunoSEQ multiplex PCR; TCRdb's copy keeps in-frame clones and lacks some. Reported are around 31,000 clones; the ten largest clones contain about 5%. The clonotype comes from a female donor in good health and CMV-seronegative. The V gene is TRBV9, the J gene TRBJ2-3; 8 bases map to TRBD2. The specimen was PBMCs. The CDR3 coding sequence is TGTGCCAGCAGCGCCCAGCGGGGGAGCACAGATACGCAGTATTTT. It is translated as CASSAQRGSTDTQYF. The full variable domain, completed using reference TRBV9 and TRBJ2-3, is DSGVTQTPKHLITATGQRVTLRCSPRSGDLSVYWYQQSLDQGLQFLIQYYNGEERAKGNILERFSAQQFPDLHSELNLSSLELGDSALYFCASSAQRGSTDTQYFGPGTRLTVL.